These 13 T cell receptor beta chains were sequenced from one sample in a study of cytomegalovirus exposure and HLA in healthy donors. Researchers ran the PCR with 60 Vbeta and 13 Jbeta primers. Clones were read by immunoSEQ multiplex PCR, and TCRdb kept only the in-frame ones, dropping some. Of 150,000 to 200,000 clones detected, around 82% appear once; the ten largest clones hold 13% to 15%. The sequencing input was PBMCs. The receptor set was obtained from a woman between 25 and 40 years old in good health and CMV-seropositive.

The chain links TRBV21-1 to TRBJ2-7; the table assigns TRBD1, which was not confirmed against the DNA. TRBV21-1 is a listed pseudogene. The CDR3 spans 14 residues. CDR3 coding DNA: TGTGCCAGCAGGGGGACAGGGGTACTCTACGAGCAGTACTTC. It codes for CASRGTGVLYEQYF.

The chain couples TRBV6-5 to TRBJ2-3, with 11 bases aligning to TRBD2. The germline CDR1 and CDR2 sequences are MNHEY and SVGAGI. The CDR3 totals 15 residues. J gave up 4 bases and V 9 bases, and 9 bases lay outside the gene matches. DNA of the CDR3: TGTGCCAGTAAAACCGGGACTAGCGGCGCAGATACGCAGTATTTT. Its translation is CASKTGTSGADTQYF.

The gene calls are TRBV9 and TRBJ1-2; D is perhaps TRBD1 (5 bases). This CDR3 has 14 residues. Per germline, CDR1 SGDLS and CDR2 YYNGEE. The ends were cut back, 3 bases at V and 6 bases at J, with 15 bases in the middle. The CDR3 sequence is CASSGLVAGDGYTF. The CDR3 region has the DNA TGTGCCAGCAGCGGGTTGGTTGCGGGGGATGGCTACACCTTC.

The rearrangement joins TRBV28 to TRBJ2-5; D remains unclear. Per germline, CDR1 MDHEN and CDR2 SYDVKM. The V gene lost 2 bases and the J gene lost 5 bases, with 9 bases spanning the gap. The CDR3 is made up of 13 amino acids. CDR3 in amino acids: CASSLPARETQYF. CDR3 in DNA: TGTGCCAGCAGTTTACCCGCGAGGGAGACCCAGTACTTC.

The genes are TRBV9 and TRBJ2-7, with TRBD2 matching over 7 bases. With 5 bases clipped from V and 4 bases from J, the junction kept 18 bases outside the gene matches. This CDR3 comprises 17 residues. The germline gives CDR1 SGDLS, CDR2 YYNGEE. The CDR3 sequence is CASSRSRGRRERYEQYF. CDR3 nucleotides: TGTGCCAGCAGTCGTAGCCGTGGGCGGCGGGAGAGGTACGAGCAGTACTTC.

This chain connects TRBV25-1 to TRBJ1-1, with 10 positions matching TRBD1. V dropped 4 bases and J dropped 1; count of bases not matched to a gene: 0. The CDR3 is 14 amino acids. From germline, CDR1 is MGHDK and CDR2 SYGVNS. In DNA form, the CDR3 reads TGTGCCAGCAGTGGACAGGGGGCGAACACTGAAGCTTTCTTT. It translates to CASSGQGANTEAFF.

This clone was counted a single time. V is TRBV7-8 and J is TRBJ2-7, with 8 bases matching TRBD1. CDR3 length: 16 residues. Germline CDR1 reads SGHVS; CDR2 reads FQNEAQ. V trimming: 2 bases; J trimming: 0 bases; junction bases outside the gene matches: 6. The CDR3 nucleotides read TGTGCCAGCAGCTTATATCCGGGACAGGTCTCCTACGAGCAGTACTTC. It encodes CASSLYPGQVSYEQYF.

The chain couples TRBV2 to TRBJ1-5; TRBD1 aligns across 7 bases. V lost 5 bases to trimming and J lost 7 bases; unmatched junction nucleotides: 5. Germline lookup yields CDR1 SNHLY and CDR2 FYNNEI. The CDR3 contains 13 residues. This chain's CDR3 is CASSWQGEQPQHF. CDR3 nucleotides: TGTGCCAGCAGTTGGCAGGGGGAGCAGCCCCAGCATTTT.

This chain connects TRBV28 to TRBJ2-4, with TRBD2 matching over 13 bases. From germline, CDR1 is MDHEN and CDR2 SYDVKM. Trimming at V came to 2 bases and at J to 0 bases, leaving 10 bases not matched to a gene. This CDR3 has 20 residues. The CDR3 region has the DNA TGTGCCAGCAGTTTACTTCGACTAGCGGGAGGCCAATTAGCCAAAAACATTCAGTACTTC. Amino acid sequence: CASSLLRLAGGQLAKNIQYF.

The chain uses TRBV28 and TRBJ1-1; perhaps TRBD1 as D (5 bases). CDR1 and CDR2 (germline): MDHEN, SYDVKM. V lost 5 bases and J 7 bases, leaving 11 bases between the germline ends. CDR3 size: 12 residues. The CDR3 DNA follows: TGTGCCAGCAGTGGGGGGGAGGGTGAAGCTTTCTTT. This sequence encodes CASSGGEGEAFF.

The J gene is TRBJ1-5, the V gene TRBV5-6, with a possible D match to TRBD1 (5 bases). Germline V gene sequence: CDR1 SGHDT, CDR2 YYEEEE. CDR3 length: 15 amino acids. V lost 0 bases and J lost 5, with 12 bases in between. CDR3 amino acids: CASSLGGRVDQPQHF. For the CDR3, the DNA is TGTGCCAGCAGCTTGGGGGGCAGGGTTGATCAGCCCCAGCATTTT. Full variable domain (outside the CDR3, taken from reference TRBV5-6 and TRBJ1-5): DAGVTQSPTHLIKTRGQQVTLRCSPKSGHDTVSWYQQALGQGPQFIFQYYEEEERQRGNFPDRFSGHQFPNYSSELNVNALLLGDSALYLCASSLGGRVDQPQHFGDGTRLSIL.

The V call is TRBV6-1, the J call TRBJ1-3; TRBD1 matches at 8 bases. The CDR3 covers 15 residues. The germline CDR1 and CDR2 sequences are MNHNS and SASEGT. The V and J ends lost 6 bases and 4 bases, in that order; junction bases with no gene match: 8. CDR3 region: CASRETGEEGNTIYF. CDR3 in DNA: TGTGCCAGCAGGGAGACAGGGGAGGAAGGAAACACCATATATTTT.

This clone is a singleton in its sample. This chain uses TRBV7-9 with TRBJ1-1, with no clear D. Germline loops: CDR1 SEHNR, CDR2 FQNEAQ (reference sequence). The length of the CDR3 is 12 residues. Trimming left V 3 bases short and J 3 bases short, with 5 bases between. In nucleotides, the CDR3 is TGTGCCAGCAGCTTCACGGACACTGAAGCTTTCTTT. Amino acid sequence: CASSFTDTEAFF.